This T cell receptor (beta chain) was obtained from a study of early T cells in non-severe SARS-CoV-2 infection. Study context: Sequenced material consisted of bulk RNA (from unsorted whole blood), and chains were unpaired. Whole-study findings and limits: Private and CD4 specificities were missed by VDJdb matching, which favored anti-spike CD8 responses.

Per the germline V gene, CDR1 is DFQATT and CDR2 is SNEGSKA (reference sequence). The CDR3 covers 16 residues. Losses at the gene ends were 2 bases for V and 1 base for J; bases not matched to a gene: 6. This clonotype was seen repeatedly, ten times or more. What it binds is unknown. Individually, cDNA molecules had unique molecular identifiers attached to them. Using its own MiXCR run on the 5' RACE reads, TCRdb lists one record per CDR3 protein. The sample has about 69,000 distinct CDR3 sequences, roughly 9.4% seen once; the top ten hold 5.9%. The sample comprised whole blood. This TCR came from an adult who was a healthcare worker with PCR-confirmed SARS-CoV-2 infection or an uninfected control (not recorded which). The V call is TRBV20-1, the J call TRBJ2-1; TRBD1 matches at 9 bases. DNA for the CDR3: TGCAGTGCTAGATACCCCGGACAGGGGTCCTACAATGAGCAGTTCTTC. Protein product: CSARYPGQGSYNEQFF.